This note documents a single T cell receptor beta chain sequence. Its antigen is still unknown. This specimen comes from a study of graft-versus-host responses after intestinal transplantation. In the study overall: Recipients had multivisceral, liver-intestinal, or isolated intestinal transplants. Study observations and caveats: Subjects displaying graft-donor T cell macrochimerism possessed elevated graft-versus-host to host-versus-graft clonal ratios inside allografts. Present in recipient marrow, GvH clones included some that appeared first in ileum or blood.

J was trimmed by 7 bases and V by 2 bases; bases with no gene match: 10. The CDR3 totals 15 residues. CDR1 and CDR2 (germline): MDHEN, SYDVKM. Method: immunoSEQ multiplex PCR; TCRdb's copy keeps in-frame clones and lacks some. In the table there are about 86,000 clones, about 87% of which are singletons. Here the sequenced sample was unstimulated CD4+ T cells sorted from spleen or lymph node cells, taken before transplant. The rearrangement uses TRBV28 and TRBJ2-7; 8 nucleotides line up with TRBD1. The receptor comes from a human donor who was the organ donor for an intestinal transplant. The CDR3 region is CASSLPHTTGEEQYF. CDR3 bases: TGTGCCAGCAGTTTACCCCATACGACAGGGGAGGAGCAGTACTTC.